The rows below give T cell receptor beta chains drawn from one sample of a study of blood T cell repertoires in COVID-19. TCRdb keeps only in-frame clones here, not all; method: immunoSEQ multiplex PCR. The table has under 200,000 clones, about four fifths seen once. The sequencing sample was made of PBMCs or T cells enriched from blood (not recorded which). The receptors were sampled from a woman between 45 and 60 years old in a cohort exposed to, infected with or recovered from COVID-19 (not recorded which). Both conserved end residues are part of each CDR3. Clone sizes are given selectively: once, few, many, or a class where the clone is expanded.

CASSLLGTGVSDTQYF,once,TRBV27,16
CASSVTGVNTEAFF,NA,TRBV9,14
CASSLPTGENTEAFF,NA,TRBV6-6,15
CASSLSGSRVGGYTF,NA,TRBV7-2,15
CASSVDPNRGGGNTIYF,NA,TRBV9,17
CASSFIGQGSTEAFF,NA,TRBV7-8,15
CASSPQGQALIYEQYF,NA,TRBV7-2,16
CASTPGGAGGYTF,NA,TRBV28,13
CASSLASWEGLYNEQFF,NA,TRBV7-8,17
CASSLRNF,few,TRBV2,8
CASSPRTGGALYGYTF,NA,TRBV28,16